These T cell receptor beta chains were read from a single sample in a study of cytomegalovirus exposure and HLA in healthy donors. Some clones are missing from TCRdb's copy, which holds only in-frame ones; the method was immunoSEQ multiplex PCR. The profile shows 50,000 or so clones, 75% to 80% of them singletons. Sequenced sample: PBMCs. The receptors come from a woman in her thirties or forties in good health and CMV-seropositive. CDR3s include the opening cysteine and the closing phenylalanine or tryptophan. Each record gives: D gene, V gene, clone size, J gene, CDR3 DNA, CDR3 protein. D genes are given only for firm matches. Expanded clones are given a class, and other clones once, few, many or no size at all.

d_gene: .
v_gene: TRBV10-3
abundance: .
j_gene: TRBJ1-1
CDR3nt: TGTGCCATCAGCACAGGGTTCATGAACACTGAAGCTTTCTTT
CDR3aa: CAISTGFMNTEAFF

d_gene: .
v_gene: TRBV11-2
abundance: few
j_gene: TRBJ1-1
CDR3nt: TGTGCCAGCAACCTAGGAGGGGCTGAAGCTTTCTTT
CDR3aa: CASNLGGAEAFF

d_gene: .
v_gene: TRBV5-4
abundance: .
j_gene: TRBJ2-3
CDR3nt: TGTGCCAGCAGCTCCTCGCCACAGACCACAGATACGCAGTATTTT
CDR3aa: CASSSSPQTTDTQYF

d_gene: TRBD1
v_gene: TRBV5-1
abundance: few
j_gene: TRBJ1-1
CDR3nt: TGCGCCAGCAGTCCGAAGCCGGGACAGGGGGAGTCTGCTTTCTTT
CDR3aa: CASSPKPGQGESAFF

d_gene: .
v_gene: TRBV20-1
abundance: .
j_gene: TRBJ2-5
CDR3nt: TGCAGTGCCTCCGACGGGGGGACCCAGTACTTC
CDR3aa: CSASDGGTQYF

d_gene: TRBD2
v_gene: TRBV11-3
abundance: .
j_gene: TRBJ2-1
CDR3nt: TGTGCCAGCAGCACGGGGGGCAATGAGCAGTTCTTC
CDR3aa: CASSTGGNEQFF

d_gene: TRBD2
v_gene: TRBV6-6
abundance: .
j_gene: TRBJ2-5
CDR3nt: TGTGCCAGCAGTTACTCGAGCGGTCCGGGGGGAGAGACCCAGTACTTC
CDR3aa: CASSYSSGPGGETQYF

d_gene: .
v_gene: TRBV2
abundance: .
j_gene: TRBJ2-7
CDR3nt: TGTGCCAGCAGTGAAATGGGAGCATACGAGCAGTACTTC
CDR3aa: CASSEMGAYEQYF

d_gene: .
v_gene: TRBV7-2
abundance: few
j_gene: TRBJ2-3
CDR3nt: TGTGCCAGCAGCTTCGGCGGGGGCCTCACAGATACGCAGTATTTT
CDR3aa: CASSFGGGLTDTQYF

d_gene: TRBD1
v_gene: TRBV6-6
abundance: few
j_gene: TRBJ1-6
CDR3nt: TGTGCCATCGGGAAGACAGGGCTCAATTCACCCCTCCACTTT
CDR3aa: CAIGKTGLNSPLHF

d_gene: .
v_gene: TRBV6-5
abundance: .
j_gene: TRBJ2-3
CDR3nt: TGTGCCAGCAGCATCGGAGCTAGCACAGATACGCAGTATTTT
CDR3aa: CASSIGASTDTQYF

d_gene: .
v_gene: TRBV7-2
abundance: .
j_gene: TRBJ2-7
CDR3nt: TGTGCCAGCAGCCCCTCCCCCTACGAGCAGTACTTC
CDR3aa: CASSPSPYEQYF

d_gene: TRBD1
v_gene: TRBV5-4
abundance: .
j_gene: TRBJ2-7
CDR3nt: TGTGCCAGCAGCGAAAAAGTGGACAGGGCTTCCGAGCAGTACTTC
CDR3aa: CASSEKVDRASEQYF

d_gene: TRBD1
v_gene: TRBV5-1
abundance: .
j_gene: TRBJ2-7
CDR3nt: TGCGCCAGCAGTTTTCCGGGACAGGGTGGCGAGCAGTACTTC
CDR3aa: CASSFPGQGGEQYF

d_gene: .
v_gene: TRBV6-6
abundance: .
j_gene: TRBJ1-6
CDR3nt: TGTGCCAGCAGTTCCTCCGGGGGGGGAAGGGGTTCACCCCTCCACTTT
CDR3aa: CASSSSGGGRGSPLHF

d_gene: .
v_gene: TRBV6-1
abundance: .
j_gene: TRBJ2-3
CDR3nt: TGTGCCAGCAGTGTAGGGGGCACAGATACGCAGTATTTT
CDR3aa: CASSVGGTDTQYF

d_gene: TRBD1
v_gene: TRBV10-3
abundance: .
j_gene: TRBJ1-3
CDR3nt: TGTGCCACCCAGGGACAGGGATTCTCTGGAAACACCATATATTTT
CDR3aa: CATQGQGFSGNTIYF

d_gene: .
v_gene: TRBV10-3
abundance: .
j_gene: TRBJ1-1
CDR3nt: TGTGCCATCAGTGAGTCGACCGGCGGTGAAGCTTTCTTT
CDR3aa: CAISESTGGEAFF

d_gene: .
v_gene: TRBV5-1
abundance: .
j_gene: TRBJ1-3
CDR3nt: TGCGCCAGCAGCCAGGACGGGGAAGGAAACACCATATATTTT
CDR3aa: CASSQDGEGNTIYF

d_gene: .
v_gene: TRBV11-2
abundance: .
j_gene: TRBJ1-4
CDR3nt: TGTGCCAGCAGCTTAGTCCCAGGAAGGGAAAAACTGTTTTTT
CDR3aa: CASSLVPGREKLFF

d_gene: .
v_gene: TRBV5-6
abundance: .
j_gene: TRBJ1-1
CDR3nt: TGTGCCAGCAGTCTAGGGGTGGACACTGAAGCTTTCTTT
CDR3aa: CASSLGVDTEAFF

d_gene: TRBD2
v_gene: TRBV4-1
abundance: few
j_gene: TRBJ2-5
CDR3nt: TGCGCCAGCAGCCCATCTAGCGGGGGGGATCAAGAGACCCAGTACTTC
CDR3aa: CASSPSSGGDQETQYF

d_gene: TRBD1
v_gene: TRBV7-8
abundance: few
j_gene: TRBJ1-6
CDR3nt: TGTGCCAGCAGCGGAGGGGGCGCGGGCACTGGCTCCTATAATTCACCCCTCCACTTT
CDR3aa: CASSGGGAGTGSYNSPLHF

d_gene: TRBD1
v_gene: TRBV4-3
abundance: once
j_gene: TRBJ2-5
CDR3nt: TGCGCCAGCAGCCAAGATGAGGAAGGGGGCGCAGAAGAGACCCAGTACTTC
CDR3aa: CASSQDEEGGAEETQYF

d_gene: .
v_gene: TRBV2
abundance: once
j_gene: TRBJ1-1
CDR3nt: TGTGCCAGCAGTGAACCTCTTGGGGGGATTCGAGCTTTCTTT
CDR3aa: CASSEPLGGIRAFF

d_gene: TRBD1
v_gene: TRBV7-2
abundance: .
j_gene: TRBJ1-1
CDR3nt: TGTGCCAGCAGGCGCGGACAGGAGACTGAAGCTTTCTTT
CDR3aa: CASRRGQETEAFF

d_gene: .
v_gene: TRBV2
abundance: .
j_gene: TRBJ2-3
CDR3nt: TGTGCCAGCAGTGAATCCCCGTTCACAGATACGCAGTATTTT
CDR3aa: CASSESPFTDTQYF

d_gene: .
v_gene: TRBV21-1
abundance: .
j_gene: TRBJ2-1
CDR3nt: TGTGCCAGCACCCTGGACAGGGCCCGTCTTTTAGGGAATGAGCAGTTCTTC
CDR3aa: CASTLDRARLLGNEQFF

d_gene: TRBD1
v_gene: TRBV10-3
abundance: .
j_gene: TRBJ2-3
CDR3nt: TGTGCCATCAGGAAGGGTTTTGGGACAGCAACAGATACGCAGTATTTT
CDR3aa: CAIRKGFGTATDTQYF

d_gene: TRBD2
v_gene: TRBV5-8
abundance: .
j_gene: TRBJ2-1
CDR3nt: TGTGCCAGCAGCTTGTTTCGTGGCGGGGGGTACACCTACAATGAGCAGTTCTTC
CDR3aa: CASSLFRGGGYTYNEQFF

d_gene: TRBD1
v_gene: TRBV29-1
abundance: .
j_gene: TRBJ1-3
CDR3nt: TGCAGCGTTGTGGGCCTAGACAGGGGGCCTGGAAACACCATATATTTT
CDR3aa: CSVVGLDRGPGNTIYF

d_gene: TRBD1
v_gene: TRBV6-6
abundance: .
j_gene: TRBJ1-6
CDR3nt: TGTGCCAGCAGCCGGGACAGTTATAATTCACCCCTCCACTTT
CDR3aa: CASSRDSYNSPLHF

d_gene: TRBD1
v_gene: TRBV5-6
abundance: .
j_gene: TRBJ1-2
CDR3nt: TGTGCCAGCAGCTCCTCCGGGGACAGGGCAAGAGGCTACACCTTC
CDR3aa: CASSSSGDRARGYTF

d_gene: .
v_gene: TRBV10-3
abundance: .
j_gene: TRBJ2-1
CDR3nt: TGTGCCATCAGTGAGATGGGGGGGGCCCCCAACAATGAGCAGTTCTTC
CDR3aa: CAISEMGGAPNNEQFF

d_gene: TRBD2
v_gene: TRBV2
abundance: once
j_gene: TRBJ2-3
CDR3nt: TGTGCCAGCAGTCACTTGCTAGCGGGGGGGCCGGATACGCAGTATTTT
CDR3aa: CASSHLLAGGPDTQYF

d_gene: .
v_gene: TRBV5-1
abundance: .
j_gene: TRBJ1-6
CDR3nt: TGCGCCAGCAGCTTGGGGACAACTGATAATTCACCCCTCCACTTT
CDR3aa: CASSLGTTDNSPLHF

d_gene: TRBD2
v_gene: TRBV4-1
abundance: .
j_gene: TRBJ2-3
CDR3nt: TGCGCCAGCAGCCCTTCGGGACTAGAGACAGATACGCAGTATTTT
CDR3aa: CASSPSGLETDTQYF

d_gene: TRBD1
v_gene: TRBV30
abundance: .
j_gene: TRBJ1-2
CDR3nt: TGTGCCTGGAGTCTAGGACAGGGCCCCTATGGCTACACCTTC
CDR3aa: CAWSLGQGPYGYTF

d_gene: .
v_gene: TRBV15
abundance: .
j_gene: TRBJ2-5
CDR3nt: TGTGCCGGTGTGGGCGGGGAGTCTTTGTGTGCCCAGTACTTC
CDR3aa: CAGVGGESLCAQYF

d_gene: TRBD1
v_gene: TRBV7-2
abundance: .
j_gene: TRBJ2-7
CDR3nt: TGTGCCAGCAGCTTGGGACAGGGCATCAGGGAGCAGTACTTC
CDR3aa: CASSLGQGIREQYF

d_gene: .
v_gene: TRBV6-1
abundance: .
j_gene: TRBJ1-5
CDR3nt: TGTGCCAGCAGTGAAGCCGGGGGGGCGTATCAGCCCCAGCATTTT
CDR3aa: CASSEAGGAYQPQHF

d_gene: TRBD1
v_gene: TRBV6-4
abundance: .
j_gene: TRBJ2-3
CDR3nt: TGTGCCAGCAGCGACAGGGGGGGTTCAGATACGCAGTATTTT
CDR3aa: CASSDRGGSDTQYF

d_gene: TRBD1
v_gene: TRBV4-3
abundance: .
j_gene: TRBJ1-2
CDR3nt: TGCGCCAGCAGCCAAGACAGGACAGGGGTTGTCTATGGCTACACCTTC
CDR3aa: CASSQDRTGVVYGYTF

d_gene: TRBD1
v_gene: TRBV30
abundance: few
j_gene: TRBJ1-4
CDR3nt: TGTGCCTGGAGTGTAGGGCAGGGGGGTAATGAAAAACTGTTTTTT
CDR3aa: CAWSVGQGGNEKLFF

d_gene: .
v_gene: TRBV7-8
abundance: once
j_gene: TRBJ2-2
CDR3nt: TGTGCCAGCAGCTTAGGCCCCTCCTTCGGGCTGTTTTTT
CDR3aa: CASSLGPSFGLFF

d_gene: .
v_gene: TRBV11-2
abundance: .
j_gene: TRBJ1-5
CDR3nt: TGTGCCAGCAGCTTAGAACGGGGGAGCAATCAGCCCCAGCATTTT
CDR3aa: CASSLERGSNQPQHF

d_gene: TRBD1
v_gene: TRBV6-5
abundance: .
j_gene: TRBJ2-7
CDR3nt: TGTGCCAGCAGACACCGGGACAGTTCCTACGAGCAGTACTTC
CDR3aa: CASRHRDSSYEQYF